This TCR beta chain was sequenced during a study of OX40 agonist ivuxolimab in advanced cancers. Overall study: Every patient in dose escalation had hepatocellular carcinoma, melanoma, renal cell or head and neck cancer. Study results and limitations: The expanded peripheral T cells' antigen specificity was not determined. Nonresponders included some who also had low normalized T-cell clonal expansion. Partial responders dosed at 0.1-3.0 mg/kg displayed clonal expansion ranking among the lowest.

On this clone: Its antigen is not known.

Only in-frame clones appear in the TCRdb table, and some are missing; sequencing was by immunoSEQ multiplex PCR. The table lists about 68,000 clones, roughly nine tenths of them singletons. The V and J ends lost 5 bases and 7 bases respectively, with 15 bases between them. The CDR3 runs to 15 residues. Germline V gives CDR1 MNHEY, CDR2 SMNVEV (reference sequence). Material: CD4+ or CD8+ T cells sorted from blood, obtained in a trial of the OX40 agonist ivuxolimab. The chain recombines TRBV27 with TRBJ1-6, with D tentatively TRBD1 (6 bases). The origin of this receptor is an adult with an advanced solid tumor such as melanoma, head and neck, liver or kidney cancer. CDR3 in amino acids: CASSISGTPNSPLHF. In DNA form, the CDR3 reads TGTGCCAGCAGTATTTCCGGGACACCCAATTCACCCCTCCACTTT.